This TCR beta chain was found in a study of blood T cells in healthy people across ages. This clonotype has a handful of counts. Its antigen is as yet unknown. Study results and limitations: More naive CD4+ cells and higher diversity marked long-lived donors relative to aged donors. Investigators treated diversity estimates from one million T cells as underestimates.

For the second PCR, which ran for 7 to 11 cycles, a sample-barcoded 5' primer and a J-beta primer mix were used. Tags on each cDNA molecule came from a template-switch adaptor with 12 random nucleotides. TCRdb reanalysed the 5' RACE reads using MiXCR and keeps one entry per CDR3 protein. This table has approximately 790,000 distinct CDR3 sequences, approximately 65% appearing once. CDR1 is SQVTM and CDR2 is ANQGSEA in the germline V gene. V shed 2 bases, J shed 4 bases, and the junction held 5 bases outside the gene matches. This CDR3 region has 15 residues. The sample was blood. This chain uses TRBV29-1 with TRBJ2-3, with 11 bases aligning to TRBD2. The TCR sequence derives from a man under 40 in good health. The CDR3 here is CSVELASGGSDTQYF. The CDR3 DNA reads TGCAGCGTTGAATTGGCTAGCGGGGGGTCAGATACGCAGTATTTT.